The next 29 T cell receptor beta chains were all read from a single sample in a study of cytomegalovirus exposure and HLA in healthy donors. The PCR made use of 60 Vbeta and 13 Jbeta primers. Sequencing used immunoSEQ multiplex PCR; TCRdb keeps in-frame clones, though not all of them. Here the sample spans under 200,000 clones, around 84% being singletons. Source material: PBMCs. The receptors were gathered from a woman in her late teens or twenties in good health and CMV-seronegative.

The genes are TRBV7-9 and TRBJ2-1; 9 positions agree with TRBD1. Losses at the gene ends were 5 bases for V and 4 bases for J; bases not matched to a gene: 18. CDR3 length equals 19 residues. The germline CDR1 and CDR2 sequences are SEHNR and FQNEAQ (reference sequence). DNA of the CDR3: TGTGCCAGCAGCCCAGGGACAGGGCCCAACTCGGGGGCTTACAATGAGCAGTTCTTC. It translates to CASSPGTGPNSGAYNEQFF. The entire variable domain, with the rest obtained from reference TRBV7-9 and TRBJ2-1, is as follows: DTGVSQNPRHKITKRGQNVTFRCDPISEHNRLYWYRQTLGQGPEFLTYFQNEAQLEKSRLLSDRFSAERPKGSFSTLEIQRTEQGDSAMYLCASSPGTGPNSGAYNEQFFGPGTRLTVL.

The chain has TRBV27 and TRBJ2-5, with TRBD2 matching 8 bases. The V and J ends lost 2 bases and 4 bases, in that order; junction bases with no gene match: 3. Germline assignment: CDR1 MNHEY and CDR2 SMNVEV (reference sequence). The CDR3 runs to 14 residues. CDR3 sequence reads: CASSLNRGGETQYF. The DNA of the CDR3 is TGTGCCAGCAGTTTAAATCGGGGGGGAGAGACCCAGTACTTC.

The chain couples TRBV7-2 to TRBJ2-1; perhaps TRBD1 as D (5 bases). CDR1 is SGHTA, CDR2 FQGNSA, per germline. V was cut by 3 bases and J by 2 bases, with 11 bases left in between. This CDR3 comprises 15 residues. The chain's CDR3 is CASSFDAGTYNEQFF. In nucleotides, the CDR3 is TGTGCCAGCAGCTTTGACGCAGGGACCTACAATGAGCAGTTCTTC.

Points on this clone: Germline and junction disagree at one end, which may indicate a read error. The rearrangement uses TRBV6-5 and TRBJ2-7; D uncertain. The CDR3 contains 14 residues. CDR1 MNHEY and CDR2 SVGAGI come from the germline V gene. The CDR3 region has the DNA TGTGCCGGCAGTTACGCTTCCAGCTCCTACGAGCAGTACTTC. Translated, it gives CAGSYASSSYEQYF.

The CDR3, as DNA: TGTGCCAGCAGCGCTAATAGCGGGGCCCTCACAGATACGCAGTATTTT. Amino acid sequence: CASSANSGALTDTQYF. This chain uses TRBV7-7 with TRBJ2-3; 8 bases map to TRBD2. CDR3 length equals 16 residues. Germline trimming cut 5 bases from V and 2 bases from J; bases unmatched to any gene: 9. Per germline, CDR1 SSHAT and CDR2 FNYEAQ (reference sequence).

The count of this clone is one. The J gene is TRBJ2-2, the V gene TRBV11-3; 9 bases map to TRBD1. Germline V CDR1 and CDR2: SGHNT, YENEEA. Trimming at V came to 1 base and at J to 5 bases, leaving 14 bases not matched to a gene. The CDR3 length is 19 residues. The CDR3 DNA reads TGTGCCAGCAGCTTAGGAGGGGGCCACCGGGACAGGGTAACCGGGGAGCTGTTTTTT. Translation: CASSLGGGHRDRVTGELFF.

The CDR3: CASSLSGGRWSPLHF. The CDR3, as DNA: TGTGCCAGCAGTTTGTCCGGGGGGAGGTGGTCACCCCTCCACTTT. The chain links TRBV27 to TRBJ1-6; TRBD1 might be the D (5 bases). CDR1 and CDR2 from the germline V gene are MNHEY and SMNVEV (reference sequence). CDR3 size: 15 residues. Trimming cost V 3 bases and J 10 bases, with 16 bases left between them.

V usage is TRBV19 and J usage is TRBJ1-1, with D possibly matching TRBD1 (5 bases). Germline CDR1 LNHDA, CDR2 SQIVND (reference sequence). The V end was cut by 1 base, the J end by 1 base, with 10 bases between. This CDR3 comprises 15 residues. The CDR3 spells CASSIGGAPNTEAFF. The CDR3 DNA reads TGTGCCAGTAGTATAGGTGGGGCCCCGAACACTGAAGCTTTCTTT.

The gene calls are TRBV29-1 and TRBJ1-2; D uncertain. The CDR3 runs 13 residues. The ends were cut back, 1 base at V and 4 bases at J, with 10 bases in the middle. CDR1 is SQVTM and CDR2 is ANQGSEA in the germline V gene. Here the CDR3 reads CSVEAMVGYGYTF. CDR3 bases: TGCAGCGTTGAAGCAATGGTCGGCTATGGCTACACCTTC.

The genes are TRBV29-1 and TRBJ1-6; D might be TRBD1 (5 bases). In germline, CDR1 is SQVTM, CDR2 ANQGSEA. Trimming removed 7 bases at V and 3 bases at J, with 10 bases between. This CDR3 has 13 amino acids. CDR3 amino acids: CSAQTDYNSPLHF. The CDR3, as DNA: TGCAGCGCCCAGACAGACTATAATTCACCCCTCCACTTT.

The chain combines TRBV6-1 with TRBJ2-7, with 9 bases fitting TRBD1. Germline V gene sequence: CDR1 MNHNS, CDR2 SASEGT. V was clipped by 2 bases and J by 0 bases; unmatched bases: 5. The CDR3 length is 16 residues. The CDR3 DNA is TGTGCCAGCAGTGAATTTGGACAGGGGCTCTCCTACGAGCAGTACGTC. Its protein is CASSEFGQGLSYEQYV.

The chain links TRBV19 to TRBJ2-3, with a weak D call TRBD2 (6 bases). The CDR3 is made up of 16 amino acids. CDR1 is LNHDA, CDR2 SQIVND, per germline (reference sequence). Trimming removed 4 bases at V and 2 bases at J, with 16 bases between. CDR3 region: CASSTHLASDTDTQYF. The CDR3 DNA is TGTGCCAGTAGTACCCATCTAGCGTCTGACACAGATACGCAGTATTTT. The complete variable domain, with remaining parts taken from reference TRBV19 and TRBJ2-3, reads DGGITQSPKYLFRKEGQNVTLSCEQNLNHDAMYWYRQDPGQGLRLIYYSQIVNDFQKGDIAEGYSVSREKKESFPLTVTSAQKNPTAFYLCASSTHLASDTDTQYFGPGTRLTVL.

The chain recombines TRBV5-5 with TRBJ2-3; tentatively, D is TRBD2 (5 bases). The CDR3 runs 13 residues. Deletions cut 2 bases from V and 1 base from J, with 5 bases between. Germline V lookup: CDR1 SGHKS, CDR2 YYEKEE (reference sequence). For the CDR3, the DNA is TGTGCCAGCAGCTTAGCGGGCACAGATACGCAGTATTTT. The encoded protein is CASSLAGTDTQYF.

The gene calls are TRBV19 and TRBJ2-1, with D uncertain. CDR3 length: 15 residues. Germline lookup yields CDR1 LNHDA and CDR2 SQIVND (reference sequence). Trimming left V 4 bases short and J 3 bases short, with 13 bases between. CDR3 in amino acids: CASSKISNYYNEQFF. The CDR3 DNA reads TGTGCCAGTAGTAAGATCAGTAACTACTACAATGAGCAGTTCTTC.

The chain has TRBV11-3 and TRBJ2-5; 11 bases map to TRBD2. Germline V gene sequence: CDR1 SGHNT, CDR2 YENEEA. Trimming at V came to 5 bases and at J to 5 bases, leaving 7 bases not matched to a gene. The length of the CDR3 is 15 residues. The CDR3 sequence is CASSPGLAALETQYF. For the CDR3, the DNA is TGTGCCAGCAGCCCGGGACTAGCGGCGCTGGAGACCCAGTACTTC.

The chain uses TRBV5-1 and TRBJ1-3, with TRBD1 matching 9 bases. This CDR3 is 17 amino acids long. J was trimmed by 0 bases and V by 1 base; bases with no gene match: 5. CDR1 is SGHRS, CDR2 YFSETQ, per germline. The DNA for the CDR3 is TGCGCCAGCAGCTTGCGGGTGGGACAGGGCTCTGGAAACACCATATATTTT. Translating it yields CASSLRVGQGSGNTIYF.

The chain links TRBV7-6 to TRBJ1-1; D is undetermined. CDR1 and CDR2 (germline): SGHVS, FNYEAQ. V lost 1 base and J 0 bases, leaving 6 bases between the germline ends. This CDR3 spans 14 amino acids. CDR3 DNA sequence: TGTGCCAGCAGCTTAGGGCGGTTGAACACTGAAGCTTTCTTT. Translated: CASSLGRLNTEAFF.

Remarks on this clone: Within the sample, other DNA sequences also encode this same CDR3. This chain joins TRBV14 and TRBJ1-2; D gene uncertain. The V end was cut by 1 base, the J end by 2 bases, with 5 bases between. CDR3 size: 13 residues. The germline gives CDR1 SGHDN, CDR2 FVKESK. The CDR3, as DNA: TGTGCCAGCAGCCAAGCCCGGAACTATGGCTACACCTTC. It yields the protein CASSQARNYGYTF.

The chain carries TRBV6-5 and TRBJ1-6, with 8 bases lining up with TRBD1. J was trimmed by 5 bases and V by 11 bases; bases with no gene match: 5. Germline CDR1 and CDR2: MNHEY and SVGAGI. This CDR3 contains 13 residues. This CDR3 is CAGRTGNNSPLHF. DNA of the CDR3: TGTGCCGGAAGGACAGGGAATAATTCACCCCTCCACTTT.

This sequence joins TRBV7-9 and TRBJ2-7, with 8 bases lining up with TRBD2. The CDR3 is made up of 13 amino acids. The V and J ends lost 2 bases and 4 bases, in that order; junction bases with no gene match: 1. Germline V gives CDR1 SEHNR, CDR2 FQNEAQ (reference sequence). The CDR3 spells CASSLLAGYEQYV. The CDR3 DNA reads as TGTGCCAGCAGCTTATTAGCGGGGTACGAGCAGTACGTC.

There are a few counts of this clone. The genes are TRBV27 and TRBJ1-1, with TRBD1 matching over 8 bases. After removal of 3 bases from V and 5 bases from J, the junction contained 8 bases not matched to a gene. This CDR3 contains 15 residues. The V gene's germline CDR1 is MNHEY and CDR2 SMNVEV (reference sequence). The CDR3 protein is CASSLGARGRTEAFF. The CDR3 region has the DNA TGTGCCAGCAGTTTGGGGGCCAGGGGGCGGACTGAAGCTTTCTTT.

This clone was detected only once. The genes are TRBV4-3 and TRBJ2-6; 8 bases line up with TRBD1. The CDR3 has 18 residues. The V and J ends lost 4 bases and 3 bases, in that order; junction bases with no gene match: 11. CDR1 LGHNA and CDR2 YSLEER come from the germline V gene. CDR3 loop: CASSPHPGGRDGANVLTF. CDR3 DNA: TGCGCCAGCAGCCCGCACCCAGGGGGCAGGGATGGGGCCAACGTCCTGACTTTC.

V and J are TRBV10-3 and TRBJ2-7, with 9 positions matching TRBD2. This CDR3 is built from 12 residues. V was pared by 4 bases and J by 6 bases, with 1 base of the junction left unmatched. Per germline, CDR1 ENHRY and CDR2 SYGVKD. DNA of the CDR3: TGTGCCATCAGTGGGACTAGCGTCGAGCAGTACGTC. Translated, it gives CAISGTSVEQYV.

This clone was counted only a few times. This sample includes further DNA sequences coding for the same CDR3. This sequence joins TRBV5-6 and TRBJ2-5; unclear D gene. CDR1 and CDR2 from the germline V gene are SGHDT and YYEEEE. The germline V and J ends were trimmed by 0 bases and 2 bases, with 8 bases remaining between them. This CDR3 spans 14 amino acids. The CDR3 protein is CASSLGAGQETQYF. The CDR3 bases are TGTGCCAGCAGCTTGGGGGCAGGTCAAGAGACCCAGTACTTC.

V is TRBV9 and J is TRBJ1-1; 9 nucleotides line up with TRBD1. V shed 3 bases, J shed 5 bases, and the junction held 2 bases outside the gene matches. Germline V gives CDR1 SGDLS, CDR2 YYNGEE. The CDR3 extends over 13 amino acids. The CDR3 region is CASSGDRGTEAFF. In DNA form, the CDR3 reads TGTGCCAGCAGCGGAGACAGGGGGACTGAAGCTTTCTTT.

The chain joins TRBV19 to TRBJ1-5; D may be TRBD1 (5 bases). The CDR3 runs to 16 residues. Germline CDR1 LNHDA, CDR2 SQIVND (reference sequence). V gave up 0 bases and J gave up 2 bases, with 11 bases separating them. CDR3 nucleotides: TGTGCCAGTAGTATAGAGCGGGGGTCGGGCAATCAGCCCCAGCATTTT. Amino acid sequence: CASSIERGSGNQPQHF.

This CDR3 is CASSLVSGEQYF. The CDR3 bases are TGTGCCAGCAGCTTAGTGAGCGGCGAGCAGTACTTC. This chain joins TRBV5-4 and TRBJ2-7, with D possibly TRBD2 on 5 matching bases. The CDR3 contains 12 residues. Germline loops: CDR1 SGHNT, CDR2 YYREEE (reference sequence). Trimming shortened V by 2 bases and J by 6 bases, and 9 bases separated the two germline ends.

There are a few counts of this clone. The rearrangement joins TRBV28 to TRBJ2-2; D perhaps matches TRBD2 (6 bases). The CDR3 loop spans 12 amino acids. The germline V gene encodes CDR1 MDHEN and CDR2 SYDVKM. V was clipped by 9 bases and J by 6 bases, with 11 bases between them. The CDR3 spells CASTPGAGELFF. The CDR3 DNA reads TGTGCCAGTACTCCGGGGGCCGGGGAGCTGTTTTTT.

To note about this clone: This CDR3 is also generated by other DNA sequences in the sample. The chain carries TRBV5-1 and TRBJ2-3; 10 bases fit TRBD2. V gave up 0 bases and J gave up 3 bases; unmatched junction bases: 4. This CDR3 is built from 16 residues. CDR1 SGHRS and CDR2 YFSETQ come from the germline V gene. CDR3 in DNA: TGCGCCAGCAGCTTGGGACTAGCGGGTGGGACAGATACGCAGTATTTT. This translates into CASSLGLAGGTDTQYF.